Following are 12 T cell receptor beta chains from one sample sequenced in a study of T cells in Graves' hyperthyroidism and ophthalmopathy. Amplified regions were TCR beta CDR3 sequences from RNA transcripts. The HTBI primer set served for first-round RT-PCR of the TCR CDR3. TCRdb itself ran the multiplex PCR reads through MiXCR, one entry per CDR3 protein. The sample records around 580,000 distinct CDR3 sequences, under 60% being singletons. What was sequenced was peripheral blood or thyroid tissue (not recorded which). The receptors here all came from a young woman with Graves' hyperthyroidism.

This CDR3 reads CSVERASGANVLTF. CDR3 in DNA: TGCAGCGTTGAAAGGGCCTCTGGGGCCAACGTCCTGACTTTC. The chain couples TRBV29-1 to TRBJ2-6; D remains unclear. V lost 2 bases, J lost 0 bases, and 5 bases lay in between. Germline CDR1 SQVTM, CDR2 ANQGSEA. The CDR3 is 14 residues long.

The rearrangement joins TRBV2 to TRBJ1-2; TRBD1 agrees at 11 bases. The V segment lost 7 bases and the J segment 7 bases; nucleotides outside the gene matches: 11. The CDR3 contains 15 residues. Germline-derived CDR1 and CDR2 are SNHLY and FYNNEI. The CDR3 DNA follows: TGTGCCAGCACCACCGGACAGGGGGCATTCTCTGGCTACACCTTC. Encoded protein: CASTTGQGAFSGYTF. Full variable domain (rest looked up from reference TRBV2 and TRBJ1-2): EPEVTQTPSHQVTQMGQEVILRCVPISNHLYFYWYRQILGQKVEFLVSFYNNEISEKSEIFDDQFSVERPDGSNFTLKIRSTKLEDSAMYFCASTTGQGAFSGYTFGSGTRLTVV.

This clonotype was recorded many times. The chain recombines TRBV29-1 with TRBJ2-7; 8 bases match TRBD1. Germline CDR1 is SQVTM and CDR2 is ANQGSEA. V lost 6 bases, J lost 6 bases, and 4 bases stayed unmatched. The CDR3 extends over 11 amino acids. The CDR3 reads CSVGTGGEQYF. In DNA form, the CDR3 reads TGCAGCGTCGGGACAGGAGGCGAGCAGTACTTC.

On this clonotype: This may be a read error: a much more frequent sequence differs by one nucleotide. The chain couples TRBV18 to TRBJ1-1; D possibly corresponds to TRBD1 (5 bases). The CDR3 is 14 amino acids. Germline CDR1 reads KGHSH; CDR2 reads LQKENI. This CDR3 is CASPPDGTNTEAFF. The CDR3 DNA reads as TGTGCCAGCCCACCCGACGGGACGAACACTGAAGCTTTCTTT.

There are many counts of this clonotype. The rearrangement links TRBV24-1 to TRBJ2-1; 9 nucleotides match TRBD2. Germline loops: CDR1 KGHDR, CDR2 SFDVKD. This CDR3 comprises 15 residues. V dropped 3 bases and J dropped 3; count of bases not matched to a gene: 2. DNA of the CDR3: TGTGCCACCAGTGATCCTAGCGGGATCTACAATGAGCAGTTCTTC. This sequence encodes CATSDPSGIYNEQFF.

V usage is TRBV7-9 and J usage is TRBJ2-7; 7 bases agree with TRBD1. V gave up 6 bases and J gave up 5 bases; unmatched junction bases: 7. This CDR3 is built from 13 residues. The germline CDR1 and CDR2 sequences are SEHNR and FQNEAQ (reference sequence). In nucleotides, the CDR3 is TGTGCCAGCAGTCCGGACAGGTGGGACGAGCAGTACTTC. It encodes CASSPDRWDEQYF.

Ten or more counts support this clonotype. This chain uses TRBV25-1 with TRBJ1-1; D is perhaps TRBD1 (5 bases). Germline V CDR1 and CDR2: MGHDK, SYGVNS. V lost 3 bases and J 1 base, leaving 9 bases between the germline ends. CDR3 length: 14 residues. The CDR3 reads CASSESTENTEAFF. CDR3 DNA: TGTGCCAGCAGTGAGTCGACAGAGAACACTGAAGCTTTCTTT.

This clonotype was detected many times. The CDR3 DNA follows: TGTGCCAGCAGTCAGGGGGTCTGGGCCATATATTTT. Translating it yields CASSQGVWAIYF. The chain employs TRBV12-3 or TRBV12-4 and TRBJ1-3; 7 positions agree with TRBD1. This CDR3 has 12 amino acids. J was trimmed by 11 bases and V by 5 bases; bases with no gene match: 6.

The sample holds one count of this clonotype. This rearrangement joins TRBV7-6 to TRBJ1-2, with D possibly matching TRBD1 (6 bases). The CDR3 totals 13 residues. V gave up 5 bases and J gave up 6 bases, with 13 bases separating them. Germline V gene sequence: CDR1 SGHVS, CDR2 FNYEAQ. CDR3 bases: TGTGCCAGCAGCCAAAACAGGGCCAATGGCTACACCTTC. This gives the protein CASSQNRANGYTF.

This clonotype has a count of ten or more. In nucleotides, the CDR3 is TGTGCCAGCAGACAGTCCTACGAGCAGTACTTC. Its translation: CASRQSYEQYF. J is TRBJ2-7 and V is TRBV2, with D unresolved. With 6 bases removed from V and 1 base from J, the gap between germline ends came to 4 bases. CDR3 length: 11 amino acids. Looked up from germline, CDR1 is SNHLY and CDR2 is FYNNEI.

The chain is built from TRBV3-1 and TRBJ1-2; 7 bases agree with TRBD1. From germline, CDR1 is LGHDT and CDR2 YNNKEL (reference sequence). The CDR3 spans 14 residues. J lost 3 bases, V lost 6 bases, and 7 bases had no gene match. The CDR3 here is CASRLTGSHYGYTF. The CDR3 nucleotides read TGTGCCAGCAGACTGACAGGGTCCCACTATGGCTACACCTTC.

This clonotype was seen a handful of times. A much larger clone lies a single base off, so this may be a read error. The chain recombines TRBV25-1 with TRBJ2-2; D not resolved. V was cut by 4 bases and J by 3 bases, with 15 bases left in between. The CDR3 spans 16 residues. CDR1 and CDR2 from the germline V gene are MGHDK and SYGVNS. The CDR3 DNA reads TGTGCCAGCAGTGGATTCGTTCCGCAGGACACCGGGGAGCTGTTTTTT. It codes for CASSGFVPQDTGELFF.